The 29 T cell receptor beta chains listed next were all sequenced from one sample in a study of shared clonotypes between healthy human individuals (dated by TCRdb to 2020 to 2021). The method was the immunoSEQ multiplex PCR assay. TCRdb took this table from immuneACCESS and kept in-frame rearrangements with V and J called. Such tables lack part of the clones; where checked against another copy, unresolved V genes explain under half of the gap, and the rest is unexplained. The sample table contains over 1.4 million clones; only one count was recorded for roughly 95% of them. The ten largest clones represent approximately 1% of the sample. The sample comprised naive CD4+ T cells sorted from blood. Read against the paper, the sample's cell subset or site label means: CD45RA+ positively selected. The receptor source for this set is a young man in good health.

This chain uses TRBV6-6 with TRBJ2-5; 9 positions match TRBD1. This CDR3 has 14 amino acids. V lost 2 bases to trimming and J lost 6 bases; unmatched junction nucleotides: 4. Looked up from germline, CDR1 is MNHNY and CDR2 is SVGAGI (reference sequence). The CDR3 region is CASSYTGQGKTQYF. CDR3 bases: TGTGCCAGCAGTTACACCGGACAGGGGAAGACCCAGTACTTC.

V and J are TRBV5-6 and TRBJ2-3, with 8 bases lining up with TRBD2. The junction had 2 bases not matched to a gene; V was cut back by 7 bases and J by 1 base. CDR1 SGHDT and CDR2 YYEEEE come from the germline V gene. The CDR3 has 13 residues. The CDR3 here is CASVTSGTDTQYF. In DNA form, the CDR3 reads TGTGCCAGCGTGACTAGCGGCACAGATACGCAGTATTTT.

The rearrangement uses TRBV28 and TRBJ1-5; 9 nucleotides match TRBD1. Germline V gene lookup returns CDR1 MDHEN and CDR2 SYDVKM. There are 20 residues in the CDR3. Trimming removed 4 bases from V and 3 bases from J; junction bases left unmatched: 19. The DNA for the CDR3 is TGTGCCAGCAGTTCCCCATTCCGACAGGGGGGGGTAGATGACAATCAGCCCCAGCATTTT. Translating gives CASSSPFRQGGVDDNQPQHF.

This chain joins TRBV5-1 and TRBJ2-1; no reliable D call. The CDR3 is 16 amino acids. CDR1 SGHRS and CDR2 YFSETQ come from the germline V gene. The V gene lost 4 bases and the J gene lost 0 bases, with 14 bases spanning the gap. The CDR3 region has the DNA TGCGCCAGCAGCCGAGGTAGGACCGTCTCCTACAATGAGCAGTTCTTC. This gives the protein CASSRGRTVSYNEQFF. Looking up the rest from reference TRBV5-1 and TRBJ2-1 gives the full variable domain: KAGVTQTPRYLIKTRGQQVTLSCSPISGHRSVSWYQQTPGQGLQFLFEYFSETQRNKGNFPGRFSGRQFSNSRSEMNVSTLELGDSALYLCASSRGRTVSYNEQFFGPGTRLTVL.

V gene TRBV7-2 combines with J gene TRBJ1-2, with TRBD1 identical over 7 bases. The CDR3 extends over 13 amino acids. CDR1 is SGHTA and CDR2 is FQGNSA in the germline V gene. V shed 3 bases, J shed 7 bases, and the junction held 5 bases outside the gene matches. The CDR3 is CASSLGQISGYTF. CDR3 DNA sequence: TGTGCCAGCAGCTTGGGACAGATTTCTGGCTACACCTTC.

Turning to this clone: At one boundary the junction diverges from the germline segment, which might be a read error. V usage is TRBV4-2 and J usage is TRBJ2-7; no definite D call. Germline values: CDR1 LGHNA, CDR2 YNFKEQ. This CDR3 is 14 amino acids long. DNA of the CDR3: TGTGCCAGCAGCCAAGCCGTAGATTCTTACGGGCAGTACTTC. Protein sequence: CASSQAVDSYGQYF.

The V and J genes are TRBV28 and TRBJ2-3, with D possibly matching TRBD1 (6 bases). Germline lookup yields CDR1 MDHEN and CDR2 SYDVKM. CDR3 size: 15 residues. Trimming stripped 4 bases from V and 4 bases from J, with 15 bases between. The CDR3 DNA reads TGTGCCAGCAGTTCGGCAGGGGTGGGCCCAGATACGCAGTATTTT. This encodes CASSSAGVGPDTQYF.

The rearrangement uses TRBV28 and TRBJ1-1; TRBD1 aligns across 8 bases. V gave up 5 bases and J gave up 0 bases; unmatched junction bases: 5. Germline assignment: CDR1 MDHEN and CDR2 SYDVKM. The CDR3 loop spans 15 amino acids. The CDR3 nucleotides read TGTGCCAGCAGTGCCGACAGGGGAATGAACACTGAAGCTTTCTTT. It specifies CASSADRGMNTEAFF.

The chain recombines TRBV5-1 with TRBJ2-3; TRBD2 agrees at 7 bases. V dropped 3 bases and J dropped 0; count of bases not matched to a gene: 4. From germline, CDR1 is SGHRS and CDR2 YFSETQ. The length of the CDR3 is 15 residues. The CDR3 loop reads CASSSSGTSTDTQYF. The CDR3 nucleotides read TGCGCCAGCAGCTCGAGCGGGACTAGCACAGATACGCAGTATTTT.

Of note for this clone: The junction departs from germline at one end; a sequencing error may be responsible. The CDR3, as DNA: TGTGCCAGCAGCTTTCGGGACAGGGGTACGAGCAGTACCTTC. Its protein is CASSFRDRGTSSTF. The V call is TRBV11-2, the J call TRBJ2-7; TRBD1 agrees at 10 bases. CDR1 is SGHAT and CDR2 is FQNNGV in the germline V gene. The CDR3 length is 14 residues.

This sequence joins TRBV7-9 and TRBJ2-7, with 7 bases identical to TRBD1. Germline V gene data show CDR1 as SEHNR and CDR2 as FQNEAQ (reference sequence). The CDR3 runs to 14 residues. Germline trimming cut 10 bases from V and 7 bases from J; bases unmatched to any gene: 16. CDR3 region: CANLLGQILEEQYF. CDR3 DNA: TGTGCCAACCTTTTGGGACAGATTCTTGAGGAGCAGTACTTC.

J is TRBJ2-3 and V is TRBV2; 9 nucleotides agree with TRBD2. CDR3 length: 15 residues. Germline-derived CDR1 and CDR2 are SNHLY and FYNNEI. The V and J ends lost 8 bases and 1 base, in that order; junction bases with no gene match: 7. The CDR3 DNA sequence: TGTGCCAGCCGGAGGGGACTAGCAGGCACAGATACGCAGTATTTT. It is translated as CASRRGLAGTDTQYF.

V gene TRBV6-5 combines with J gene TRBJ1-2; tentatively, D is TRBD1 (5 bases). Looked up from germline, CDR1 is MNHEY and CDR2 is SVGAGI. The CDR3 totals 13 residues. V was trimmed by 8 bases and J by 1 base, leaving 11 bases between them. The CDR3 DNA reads TGTGCCAGCGCGTCGGGACGTAACTATGGCTACACCTTC. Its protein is CASASGRNYGYTF.

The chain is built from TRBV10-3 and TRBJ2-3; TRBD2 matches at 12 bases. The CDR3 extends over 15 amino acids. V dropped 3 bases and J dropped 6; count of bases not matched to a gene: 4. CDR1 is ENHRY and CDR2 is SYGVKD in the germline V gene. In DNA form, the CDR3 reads TGTGCCATCAGTGAAAGGCTAGCGGGGGGGGATACGCAGTATTTT. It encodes CAISERLAGGDTQYF.

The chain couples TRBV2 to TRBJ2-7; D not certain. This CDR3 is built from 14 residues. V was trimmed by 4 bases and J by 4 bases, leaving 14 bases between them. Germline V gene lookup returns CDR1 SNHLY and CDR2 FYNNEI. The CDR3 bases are TGTGCCAGCAGTGCCCTCATTCGCCTTTACGAGCAGTACTTC. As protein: CASSALIRLYEQYF.

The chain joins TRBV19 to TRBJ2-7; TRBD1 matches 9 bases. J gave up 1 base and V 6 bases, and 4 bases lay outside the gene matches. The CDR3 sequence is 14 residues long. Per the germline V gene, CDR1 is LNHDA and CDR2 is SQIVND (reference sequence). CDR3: CASRDRGKSYEQYF. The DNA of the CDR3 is TGTGCCAGTAGGGACAGGGGTAAATCCTACGAGCAGTACTTC.

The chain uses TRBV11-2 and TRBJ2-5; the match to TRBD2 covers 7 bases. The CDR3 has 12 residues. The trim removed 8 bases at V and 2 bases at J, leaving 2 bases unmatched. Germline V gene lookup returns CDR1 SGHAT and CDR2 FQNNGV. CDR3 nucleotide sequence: TGTGCCAGCCTCGGGAGGCAAGAGACCCAGTACTTC. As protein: CASLGRQETQYF.

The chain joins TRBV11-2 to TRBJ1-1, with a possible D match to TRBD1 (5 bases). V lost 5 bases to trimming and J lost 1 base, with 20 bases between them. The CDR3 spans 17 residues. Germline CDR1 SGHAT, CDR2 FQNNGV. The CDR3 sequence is CASSPKTGRLSNTEAFF. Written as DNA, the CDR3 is TGTGCCAGCAGCCCGAAAACGGGACGCCTATCGAACACTGAAGCTTTCTTT.

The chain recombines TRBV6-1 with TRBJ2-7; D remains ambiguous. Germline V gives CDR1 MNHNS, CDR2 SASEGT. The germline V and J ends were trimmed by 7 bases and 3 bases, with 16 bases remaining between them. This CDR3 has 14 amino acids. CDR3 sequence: CASTYSGKVYEQYF. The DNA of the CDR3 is TGTGCCAGCACGTATAGTGGGAAGGTCTACGAGCAGTACTTC.

The CDR3 region has the DNA TGTGCCAGCAGTCGACGGACGGATAATGAAAAACTGTTTTTT. Amino acids: CASSRRTDNEKLFF. The V call is TRBV6-1, the J call TRBJ1-4; no firm D call. The CDR3 runs 14 residues. Trimming shortened V by 5 bases and J by 4 bases, and 11 bases separated the two germline ends. Germline assignment: CDR1 MNHNS and CDR2 SASEGT.

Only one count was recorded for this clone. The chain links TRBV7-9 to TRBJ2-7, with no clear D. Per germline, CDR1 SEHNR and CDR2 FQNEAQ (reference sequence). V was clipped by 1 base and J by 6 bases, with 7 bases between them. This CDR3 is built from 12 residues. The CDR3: CASSLVGVEQYF. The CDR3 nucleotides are TGTGCCAGCAGCTTAGTTGGGGTCGAGCAGTACTTC.

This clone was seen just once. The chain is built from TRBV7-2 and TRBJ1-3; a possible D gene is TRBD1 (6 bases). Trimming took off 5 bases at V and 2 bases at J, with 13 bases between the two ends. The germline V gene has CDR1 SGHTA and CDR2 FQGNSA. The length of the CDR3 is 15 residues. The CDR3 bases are TGTGCCAGCAGCCCCCCCCACAGGGCTGGAAACACCATATATTTT. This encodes CASSPPHRAGNTIYF.

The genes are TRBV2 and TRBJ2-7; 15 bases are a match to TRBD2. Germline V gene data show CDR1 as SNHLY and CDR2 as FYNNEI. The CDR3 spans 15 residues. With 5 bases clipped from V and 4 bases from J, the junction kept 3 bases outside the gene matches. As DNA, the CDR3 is TGTGCCAGCAGTCGGACTAGCGGGAGGGAATACGAGCAGTACTTC. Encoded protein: CASSRTSGREYEQYF.

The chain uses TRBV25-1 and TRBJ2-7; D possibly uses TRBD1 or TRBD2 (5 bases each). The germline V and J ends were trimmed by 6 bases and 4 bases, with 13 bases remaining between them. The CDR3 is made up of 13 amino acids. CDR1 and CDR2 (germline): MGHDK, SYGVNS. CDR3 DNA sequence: TGTGCCAGCAGCCCCAAGGGACGGTACGAGCAGTACTTC. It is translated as CASSPKGRYEQYF.

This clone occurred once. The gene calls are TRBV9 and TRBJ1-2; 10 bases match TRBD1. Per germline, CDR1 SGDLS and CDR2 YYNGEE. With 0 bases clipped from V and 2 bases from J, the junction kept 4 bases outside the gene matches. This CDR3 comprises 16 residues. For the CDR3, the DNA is TGTGCCAGCAGCGTAGGATTGGGACAGGGGAACTATGGCTACACCTTC. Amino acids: CASSVGLGQGNYGYTF.

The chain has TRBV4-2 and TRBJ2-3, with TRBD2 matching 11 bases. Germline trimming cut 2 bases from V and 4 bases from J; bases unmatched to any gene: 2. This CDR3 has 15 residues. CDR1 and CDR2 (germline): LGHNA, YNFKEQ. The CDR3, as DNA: TGTGCCAGCAGCCAAATAGCGGGAGGGCCAGATACGCAGTATTTT. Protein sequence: CASSQIAGGPDTQYF.

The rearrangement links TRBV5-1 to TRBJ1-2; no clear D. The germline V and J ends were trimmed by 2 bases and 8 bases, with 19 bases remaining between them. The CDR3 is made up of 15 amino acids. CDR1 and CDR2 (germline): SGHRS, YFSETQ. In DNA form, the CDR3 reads TGCGCCAGCAGCTTTGCAGCGGGCGTTCTATCGGGCTACACCTTC. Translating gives CASSFAAGVLSGYTF.

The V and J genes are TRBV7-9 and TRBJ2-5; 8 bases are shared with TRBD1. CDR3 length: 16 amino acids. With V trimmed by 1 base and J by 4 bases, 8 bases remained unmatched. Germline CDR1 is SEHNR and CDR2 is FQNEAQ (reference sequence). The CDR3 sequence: CASSLGIGQGPETQYF. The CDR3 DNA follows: TGTGCCAGCAGCTTAGGGATTGGACAGGGTCCAGAGACCCAGTACTTC.

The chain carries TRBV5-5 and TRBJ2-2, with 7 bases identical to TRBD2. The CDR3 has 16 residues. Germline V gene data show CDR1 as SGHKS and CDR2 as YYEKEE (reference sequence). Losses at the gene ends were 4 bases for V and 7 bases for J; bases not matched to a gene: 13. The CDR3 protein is CASSTTSGGSIGELFF. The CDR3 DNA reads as TGTGCCAGCAGCACTACGTCGGGCGGGAGTATCGGGGAGCTGTTTTTT.